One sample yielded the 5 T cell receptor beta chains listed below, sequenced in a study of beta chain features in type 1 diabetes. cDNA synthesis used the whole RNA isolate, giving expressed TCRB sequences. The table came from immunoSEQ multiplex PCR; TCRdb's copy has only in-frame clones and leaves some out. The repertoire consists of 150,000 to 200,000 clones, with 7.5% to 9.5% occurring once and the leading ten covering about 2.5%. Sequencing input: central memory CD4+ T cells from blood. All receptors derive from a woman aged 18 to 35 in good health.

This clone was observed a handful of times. CDR3 in amino acids: CASSLPGTGLNEQFF. In DNA, the CDR3 is TGTGCCAGCAGCTTACCGGGGACAGGTCTCAATGAGCAGTTCTTC. The chain couples TRBV11-3 to TRBJ2-1; 8 bases line up with TRBD1. V shed 2 bases and J 6 bases; nucleotides not matched to a gene: 6. Germline V gene data show CDR1 as SGHNT and CDR2 as YENEEA. This CDR3 region has 15 residues.

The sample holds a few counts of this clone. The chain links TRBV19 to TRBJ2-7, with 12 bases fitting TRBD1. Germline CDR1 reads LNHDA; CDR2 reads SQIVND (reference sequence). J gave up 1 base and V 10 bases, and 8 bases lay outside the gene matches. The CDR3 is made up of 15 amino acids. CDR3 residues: CATGTGGASSYEQYF. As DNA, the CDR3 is TGTGCCACCGGGACAGGGGGCGCCTCATCCTACGAGCAGTACTTC.

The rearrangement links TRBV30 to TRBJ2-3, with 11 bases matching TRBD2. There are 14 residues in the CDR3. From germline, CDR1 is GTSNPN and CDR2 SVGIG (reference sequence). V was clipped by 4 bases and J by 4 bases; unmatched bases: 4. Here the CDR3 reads CAWILAGGSDTQYF. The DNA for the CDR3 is TGTGCCTGGATCCTAGCGGGAGGTTCAGATACGCAGTATTTT.

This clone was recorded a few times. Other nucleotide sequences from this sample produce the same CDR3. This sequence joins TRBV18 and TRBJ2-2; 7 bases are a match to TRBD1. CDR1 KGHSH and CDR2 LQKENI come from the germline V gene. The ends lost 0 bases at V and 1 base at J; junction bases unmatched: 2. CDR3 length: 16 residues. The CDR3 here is CASSPPGTVNTGELFF. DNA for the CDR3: TGTGCCAGCTCACCACCGGGGACAGTGAACACCGGGGAGCTGTTTTTT.

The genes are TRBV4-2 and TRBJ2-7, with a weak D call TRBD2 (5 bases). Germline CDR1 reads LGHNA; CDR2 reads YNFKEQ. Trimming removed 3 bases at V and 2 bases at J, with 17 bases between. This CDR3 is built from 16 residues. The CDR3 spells CASSQSVGVHPYEQYF. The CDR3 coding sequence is TGTGCCAGCAGCCAGTCGGTGGGAGTTCACCCCTACGAGCAGTACTTC.